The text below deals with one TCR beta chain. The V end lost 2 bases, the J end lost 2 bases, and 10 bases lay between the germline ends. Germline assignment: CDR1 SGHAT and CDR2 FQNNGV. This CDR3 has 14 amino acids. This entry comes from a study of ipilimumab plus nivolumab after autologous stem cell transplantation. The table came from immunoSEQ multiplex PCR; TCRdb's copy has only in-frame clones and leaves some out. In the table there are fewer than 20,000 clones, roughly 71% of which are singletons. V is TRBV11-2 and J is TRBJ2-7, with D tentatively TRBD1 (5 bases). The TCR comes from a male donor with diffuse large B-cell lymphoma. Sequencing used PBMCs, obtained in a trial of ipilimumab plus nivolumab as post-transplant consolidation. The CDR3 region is CASSLYVRAYEQYF. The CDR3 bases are TGTGCCAGCAGCTTATACGTCAGGGCCTACGAGCAGTACTTC.